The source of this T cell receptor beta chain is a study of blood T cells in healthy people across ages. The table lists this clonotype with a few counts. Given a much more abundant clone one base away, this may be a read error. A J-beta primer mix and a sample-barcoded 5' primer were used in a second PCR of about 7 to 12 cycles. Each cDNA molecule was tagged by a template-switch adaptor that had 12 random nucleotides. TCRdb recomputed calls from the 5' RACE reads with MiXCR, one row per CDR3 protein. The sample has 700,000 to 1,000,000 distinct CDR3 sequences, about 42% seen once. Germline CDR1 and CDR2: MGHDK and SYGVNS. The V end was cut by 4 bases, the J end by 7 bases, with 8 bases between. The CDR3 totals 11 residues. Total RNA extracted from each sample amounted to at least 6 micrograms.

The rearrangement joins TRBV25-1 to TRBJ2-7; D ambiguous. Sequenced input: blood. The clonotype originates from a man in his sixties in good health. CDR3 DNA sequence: TGTGCCAGCAGTGCAAACAATGAGCAGTACTTC. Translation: CASSANNEQYF.